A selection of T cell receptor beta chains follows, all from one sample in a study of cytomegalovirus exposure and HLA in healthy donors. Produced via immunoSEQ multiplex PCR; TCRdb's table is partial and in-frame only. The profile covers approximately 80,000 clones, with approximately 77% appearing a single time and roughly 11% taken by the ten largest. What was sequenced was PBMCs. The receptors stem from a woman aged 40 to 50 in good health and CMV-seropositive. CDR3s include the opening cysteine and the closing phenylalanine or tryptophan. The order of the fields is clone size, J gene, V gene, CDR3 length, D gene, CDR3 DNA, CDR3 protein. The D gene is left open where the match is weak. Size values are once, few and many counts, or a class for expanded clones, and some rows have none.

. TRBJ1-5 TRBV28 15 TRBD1 TGTGCCAGCAGTTTGATACAGGGGTCTCGTCAGCCCCAGCATTTT CASSLIQGSRQPQHF
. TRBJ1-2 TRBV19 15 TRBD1 TGTGCCAGTAGTCCGGGGACAGGGTATATTTATGGCTACACCTTC CASSPGTGYIYGYTF
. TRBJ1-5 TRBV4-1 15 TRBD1 TGCGCCAGCAGCCAGGGACAGTTTAGCAATCAGCCCCAGCATTTT CASSQGQFSNQPQHF
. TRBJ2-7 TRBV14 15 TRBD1 TGTGCCAGCAGCCGCGACTCTGGACAGGGGCGCGAGCAGTACTTC CASSRDSGQGREQYF
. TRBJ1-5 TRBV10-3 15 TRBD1 TGTGCCATCGGCCAGACAGGGGCGCCAATCCAGCCCCAGCATTTT CAIGQTGAPIQPQHF
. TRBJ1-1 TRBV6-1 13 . TGTGCCAGCAGCACGCAGGGCAACACTGAAGCTTTCTTT CASSTQGNTEAFF
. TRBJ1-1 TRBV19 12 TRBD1 TGTGCCAGCCGACAGGGCTTATCTGAAGCTTTCTTT CASRQGLSEAFF
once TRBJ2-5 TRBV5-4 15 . TGTGCCAGCAGCGAAGGGAGGGGGGGAGGAGAGACCCAGTACTTC CASSEGRGGGETQYF
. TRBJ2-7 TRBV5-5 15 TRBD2 TGTGCCAGCAGCCCGGGGGGGGCCGGTTCCTACGAGCAGTACTTC CASSPGGAGSYEQYF
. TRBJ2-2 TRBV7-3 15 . TGTGCCAGCAGCCGCGGGGGCCCGAACACCGGGGAGCTGTTTTTT CASSRGGPNTGELFF
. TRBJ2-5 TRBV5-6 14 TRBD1 TGTGCCAGCAGCTGGAAGGGGACAGAAGAGACCCAGTACTTC CASSWKGTEETQYF
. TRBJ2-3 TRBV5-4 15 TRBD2 TGTGCCAGCAGCTTAGCTGGGACTAGCGAGGATACGCAGTATTTT CASSLAGTSEDTQYF
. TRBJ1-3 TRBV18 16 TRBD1 TGTGCCAGCTCACCACTGGACAGGGGAGCTGGAAACACCATATATTTT CASSPLDRGAGNTIYF
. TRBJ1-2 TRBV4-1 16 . TGCGCCAGCAGCCGCTACCGCGGGGGCGCAGACCTCGCCTACCCCTTC CASSRYRGGADLAYPF
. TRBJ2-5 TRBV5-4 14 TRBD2 TGTGCCAGCAGCTTGATCTTAGCGGGGGAGACCCAGTACTTC CASSLILAGETQYF
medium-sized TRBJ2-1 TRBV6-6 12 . TGTGCCAGCAGCATAGGACAGCCTGAGCAGTTCTTC CASSIGQPEQFF
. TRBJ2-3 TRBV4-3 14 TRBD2 TGCGCCAGCAGCCCTTGGACTAGTGCAGATACGCAGTATTTT CASSPWTSADTQYF
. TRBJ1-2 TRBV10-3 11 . TGTGCCATCAGGGCCAACTATGGCTACACCTTC CAIRANYGYTF
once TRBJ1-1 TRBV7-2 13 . TGTGCCAGCAGCATTAGGAGGGGAAGTGAAGCTTTCTTT CASSIRRGSEAFF
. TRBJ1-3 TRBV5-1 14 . TGCGCCAGCAGCTTGGGTACAGGGGGAAACACCATATATTTT CASSLGTGGNTIYF
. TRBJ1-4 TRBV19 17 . TGTGCCAGTATGGGATTGATCCGGGGGAGAGCTAATGAAAAACTGTTTTTT CASMGLIRGRANEKLFF
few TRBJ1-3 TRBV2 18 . TGTGCCAGCAAGGATCAGGGGCTCCAGTCGTCCTCTGGAAACACCATATATTTT CASKDQGLQSSSGNTIYF
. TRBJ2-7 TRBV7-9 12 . TGTGCCAGCAGCCAGGGGGGCGACGAGCAGTACTTC CASSQGGDEQYF
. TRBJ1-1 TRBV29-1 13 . TGCAGCGTTGCCAAGACAGAGGCCACTGAAGCTTTCTTT CSVAKTEATEAFF
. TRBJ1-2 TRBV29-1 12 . TGCAGCGTCATACAGGGTTCCTATGGCTACACCTTC CSVIQGSYGYTF
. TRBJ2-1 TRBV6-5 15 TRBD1 TGTGCCAGCAGTTACGGGCAGGGGGCTTACCCAAGGCAGTTCTTC CASSYGQGAYPRQFF
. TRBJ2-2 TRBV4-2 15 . TGTGCCAGCAGCCAAGGGGGGGGCGTCACCGGGGAGCTGTTTTTT CASSQGGGVTGELFF
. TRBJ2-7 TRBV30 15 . TGTGCCTGGAGTGTACTTGGGGGGGCAGCGTACGTTCAGTACTTC CAWSVLGGAAYVQYF
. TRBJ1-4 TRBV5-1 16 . TGCGCCAGCAGCTTGGCCACCGGTCTCGCTAATGAAAAACTGTTTTTT CASSLATGLANEKLFF
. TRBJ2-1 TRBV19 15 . TGTGCCAGCGATGAGGGTTTTAACTCCTACAATGAGCAGTTCTTC CASDEGFNSYNEQFF
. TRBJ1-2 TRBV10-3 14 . TGTGCCATCAGTGAGTCAGCGGGGAACTATGGCTACCCCTTC CAISESAGNYGYPF
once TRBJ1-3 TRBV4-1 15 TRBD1 TGCGCCAGCAGCCAGACTACAGGGGCGGGAAACACCATATATTTT CASSQTTGAGNTIYF
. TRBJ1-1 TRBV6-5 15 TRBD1 TGTGCCAGCAGTTGGGCACAGGGGGCGTTGACTGAAGCTTTCTTT CASSWAQGALTEAFF
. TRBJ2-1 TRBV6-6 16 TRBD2 TGTGCCAGCAGTTACATGACTAGCGGAAAGTACAATGAGCAGTTCTTC CASSYMTSGKYNEQFF
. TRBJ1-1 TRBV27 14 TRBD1 TGTGCCAGCACTTCCGGACAACAGGGGTTTGAAGCTTTCTTT CASTSGQQGFEAFF
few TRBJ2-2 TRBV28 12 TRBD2 TGTGCCAGCAGTCGGACTAGCCGGGAGCTGTTTTTT CASSRTSRELFF
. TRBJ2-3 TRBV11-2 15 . TGTGCCAGCAGCTTAGCCATAGCGGGCACAGATACGCAGTATTTT CASSLAIAGTDTQYF
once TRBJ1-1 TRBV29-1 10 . TGCAGCGTCCAGAACACTGAAGCTTTCTTT CSVQNTEAFF
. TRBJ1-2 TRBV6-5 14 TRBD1 TGTGCCAGCAGGAAGGACAGGGGAACCTATGGCTACACCTTC CASRKDRGTYGYTF
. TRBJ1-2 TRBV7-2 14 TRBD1 TGTGCCAGCAGCCCGGGGACAGGATCCTATGGCTACACCTTC CASSPGTGSYGYTF
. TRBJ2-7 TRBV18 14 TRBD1 TGTGCCAGCTCACCGGGACAGGAGGGCTGTGAGCAGTACTTC CASSPGQEGCEQYF